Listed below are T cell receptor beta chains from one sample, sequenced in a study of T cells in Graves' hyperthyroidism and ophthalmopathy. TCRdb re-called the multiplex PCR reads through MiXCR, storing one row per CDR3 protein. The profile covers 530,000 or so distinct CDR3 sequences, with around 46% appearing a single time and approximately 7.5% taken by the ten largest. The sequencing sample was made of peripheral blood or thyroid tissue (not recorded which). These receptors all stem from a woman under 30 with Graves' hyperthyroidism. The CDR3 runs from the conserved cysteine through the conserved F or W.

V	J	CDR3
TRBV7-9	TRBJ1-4	CASSTQTGIEKLFF
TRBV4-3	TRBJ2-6	CASSHWDRSGANVLTF
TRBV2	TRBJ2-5	CATNSGSGETQYF
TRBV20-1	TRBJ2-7	CSAVTGKSSYEQYF
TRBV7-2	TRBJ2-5	CASSLLTAGETQYF
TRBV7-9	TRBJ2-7	CASSVGGPGWEQYF
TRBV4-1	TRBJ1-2	CASSQVLGPYGYTF
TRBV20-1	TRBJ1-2	CSAPEANYGYTF
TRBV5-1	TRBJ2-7	CASSRGDGPYEQYF
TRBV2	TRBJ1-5	CASRGDMGNQPQHF
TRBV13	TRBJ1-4	CASSQDRATNEKLFF
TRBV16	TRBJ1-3	CASSHGTGSSGNTIYF
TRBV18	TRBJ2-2	CASSPGQPVNTGELFF
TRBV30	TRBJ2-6	CAWSKTVSWANVLTF
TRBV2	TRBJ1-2	CASKGGQGLEYGYTF
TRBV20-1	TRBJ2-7	CSARKTGGTYEQYF
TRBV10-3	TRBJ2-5	CAISESKGQQETQYF
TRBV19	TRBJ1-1	CASSTYRDTEAFF
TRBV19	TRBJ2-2	CASKVQGHSIPGELFF
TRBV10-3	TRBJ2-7	CAISEMGFGLSYEQYF
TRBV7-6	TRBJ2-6	CASSRQVGANVLTF
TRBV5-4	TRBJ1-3	CASSVYRGHSGNTIYF
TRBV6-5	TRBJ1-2	CASSSRGDPNYGYTF
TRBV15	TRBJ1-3	CATSREGPGTNPIYF
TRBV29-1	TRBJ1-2	CSVERVRAGDGYTF
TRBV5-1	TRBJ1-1	CASSSRARSIMNTEAFF
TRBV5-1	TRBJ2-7	CASSLGLARGDEQYF
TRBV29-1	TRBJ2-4	CSAGAVDRGNIQYF
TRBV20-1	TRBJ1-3	CSAREGPSGNTIYF
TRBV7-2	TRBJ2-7	CASSLLEGRPGYEQYF
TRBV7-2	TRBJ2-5	CASSRLAHEETQYF
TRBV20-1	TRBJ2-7	CSARVAGQGSYEQYF
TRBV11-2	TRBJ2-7	CASDRDISYEQCF
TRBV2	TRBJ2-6	CAIGGFPKSGANVLTF
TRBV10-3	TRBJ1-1	CAVRERAMNTEAFF
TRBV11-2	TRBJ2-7	CASSLVAGLSSYEQYF
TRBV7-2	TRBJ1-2	CASSNKGSGAYGYTF
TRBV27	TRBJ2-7	CASSLHGANEQYF
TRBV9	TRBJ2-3	CASSFDLAGGEDTQYF